These T cell receptor beta chains were read from a single sample in a study of blood T cells in healthy people across ages. TCRdb reprocessed the 5' RACE reads via MiXCR and lists one record per CDR3 protein. This sample has 870,000 or so distinct CDR3 sequences, with more than 25% found just once. The sample taken for sequencing was blood. These receptors came from a woman over 75 in good health. CDR3s include the opening cysteine and the closing phenylalanine or tryptophan. Each record gives: D gene, J gene, clone size, V gene, CDR3 DNA, CDR3 protein. D genes are given only for firm matches. Part of the rows lack a size; the others show once, few, many or a class for expanded clones.

- TRBJ2-7 few TRBV6-2/TRBV6-3 TGTGCCAGCAGTTACCGGGGGCCATCCTACAATGAGCAGTACTTC CASSYRGPSYNEQYF
- TRBJ1-2 - TRBV19 TGTGCCAGTAGTATAGCCGCACAGCTTTACGGCTACACCTTC CASSIAAQLYGYTF
TRBD2 TRBJ2-1 - TRBV5-5 TGTACCAGCAGCTTGGTGGGACTAGCGGGGGTCGAGCAGTTCTTC CTSSLVGLAGVEQFF
TRBD2 TRBJ2-3 few TRBV7-2 TGTGCCAGCAGCTTAGTCCCCTCACGGGGGGTTCTTGGGGGAGATACGCAGTATTTT CASSLVPSRGVLGGDTQYF
TRBD1 TRBJ2-6 many TRBV25-1 TGTGCCAGCGGAAGGGACAGGAGTCTATCTGGGGCCAACGTCCTGACTTTC CASGRDRSLSGANVLTF
TRBD2 TRBJ2-3 - TRBV12-3/TRBV12-4 TGTGCCAGCCATGGAGCGGGGAGACTAGATACGCAGTATTTT CASHGAGRLDTQYF
TRBD2 TRBJ2-3 - TRBV4-3 TGCGCCAGCAGCCAAGACAGCGGGATAAACCCCACAGATACGCAGTATTTT CASSQDSGINPTDTQYF
- TRBJ1-1 many TRBV9 TGTGCCAGCAGCGCCAGTCTCTACACTGAAGCTTTCTTT CASSASLYTEAFF
- TRBJ2-5 many TRBV11-2 TGTGCCAGCAGCACCGGGGGGCGGGGTATCCAAGAGACCCAGTACTTC CASSTGGRGIQETQYF
- TRBJ1-6 few TRBV11-1 TGTGCCAGCAGCTTACGGCAGGTGGATTCACCCCTCCACTTT CASSLRQVDSPLHF
TRBD2 TRBJ2-1 few TRBV7-2 TGTGCCAGCAGCTTAGGACGGACTAGCAGGGATGAGCAGTTCTTC CASSLGRTSRDEQFF
TRBD1 TRBJ1-6 - TRBV6-5 TGTGCCAGCAGTTACTCGCCACAGGGGCCGGTAAATCCACCCCTCTACTTT CASSYSPQGPVNPPLYF
TRBD1 TRBJ2-1 few TRBV10-2 TGCGCCAGCAGTGAGGGACAGGGGGCTTTCTTATACAATGAGCAGTTCTTC CASSEGQGAFLYNEQFF
- TRBJ2-3 many TRBV20-1 TGCAGTGCTAGATATAGGTTGGATACGCAGTATTTT CSARYRLDTQYF
- TRBJ2-4 - TRBV7-2 TGTGCCAGCAGGGAAAATCCGGGGCCCCTTAAAAACATTCAGTACTTC CASRENPGPLKNIQYF
TRBD1 TRBJ1-2 many TRBV7-2 TGTGCCAGCAGCTCGGCGGACAGGGGCGAATATGGCTACACCTTC CASSSADRGEYGYTF
- TRBJ2-3 many TRBV20-1 TGCAGTGCTAGAGATCCAAAGGGGAAGGCAGATACGCAGTATTTT CSARDPKGKADTQYF
- TRBJ2-1 many TRBV15 TGTGCCACCAGCAATAGAAGGCAGGGCCTCAACAATGAGCAGTTCTTC CATSNRRQGLNNEQFF